One sample yielded the 21 T cell receptor beta chains listed below, sequenced in a study of human T cells and chemical hapten exposure. Indicated time point: patch test 3, about 24 weeks after DPC sensitization. Treatment described: therapeutic diphenylcyclopropenone sensitization with weekly scalp DPC. TCRdb processed the RACE reads anew with MiXCR; each CDR3 protein has one entry. The top ten hold 3.7% of the sample, which has tens of thousands of distinct CDR3 sequences, 9.5% to 14% seen once. Material: whole blood, obtained in connection with sensitization to the hapten diphenylcyclopropenone (DPC). All receptors derive from a woman aged 45-60 years with alopecia areata. Some clones in this sample may be carry-over from other donors' samples.

This clonotype was picked up many times. This chain joins TRBV6-5 and TRBJ1-5, with TRBD1 matching 8 bases. V lost 7 bases to trimming and J lost 11 bases; unmatched junction nucleotides: 13. Germline V gene lookup returns CDR1 MNHEY and CDR2 SVGAGI. The CDR3 contains 14 residues. CDR3 nucleotides: TGTGCCAGCACCCCAGACAGGGGTGGATCGGCCCAGCATTTT. Translated: CASTPDRGGSAQHF.

The CDR3 loop reads CATGTSGPDQYF. Here the CDR3 DNA reads TGTGCCACTGGGACTAGCGGGCCTGACCAGTACTTC. V gene TRBV28 combines with J gene TRBJ2-5, with 12 positions matching TRBD2. Germline V gene data show CDR1 as MDHEN and CDR2 as SYDVKM. CDR3 length: 12 residues. J gave up 10 bases and V 10 bases, and 7 bases lay outside the gene matches.

The sample holds many counts of this clonotype. The gene calls are TRBV20-1 and TRBJ2-7; D is possibly TRBD2 (5 bases). CDR3 size: 15 residues. Trimming removed 0 bases from V and 7 bases from J, with 19 bases in between. CDR1 is DFQATT and CDR2 is SNEGSKA in the germline V gene (reference sequence). The CDR3 region has the DNA TGCAGTGCTAGAGATACCAGCGGTTCTTTTGGGGAGCAGTACTTC. This codes for CSARDTSGSFGEQYF.

This clonotype has just a few counts. The chain combines TRBV19 with TRBJ1-5, with D possibly matching TRBD1 (6 bases). Germline CDR1 is LNHDA and CDR2 is SQIVND (reference sequence). Trimming shortened V by 0 bases and J by 7 bases, and 13 bases separated the two germline ends. The CDR3 consists of 15 residues. The CDR3 reads CASSIDPQGRQPQHF. The CDR3 coding sequence is TGTGCCAGTAGTATAGATCCTCAGGGGAGGCAGCCCCAGCATTTT.

The chain combines TRBV24-1 with TRBJ1-2, with unresolved D. The CDR3 loop spans 13 amino acids. Germline-derived CDR1 and CDR2 are KGHDR and SFDVKD. V was pared by 4 bases and J by 5 bases, with 10 bases between. Here the CDR3 reads CATSDYRRYGYTF. The CDR3, as DNA: TGTGCCACCAGTGACTACAGACGTTATGGCTACACCTTC.

This clonotype was counted only a few times. The junction departs from germline at one end; a sequencing error may be responsible. The chain links TRBV11-2 to TRBJ1-4, with 8 bases matching TRBD1. Germline CDR1 and CDR2: SGHAT and FQNNGV. CDR3 length: 12 residues. DNA of the CDR3: TGTGCCAGCAGCCTAGACAGGGGAAAACTGTTTTTT. This translates into CASSLDRGKLFF.

This clonotype was observed at least ten times. CDR3: CASSGTSGKFNEQFF. DNA for the CDR3: TGTGCCAGCAGTGGGACTAGCGGGAAATTCAATGAGCAGTTCTTC. The chain carries TRBV6-5 and TRBJ2-1; 13 bases fit TRBD2. From germline, CDR1 is MNHEY and CDR2 SVGAGI. This CDR3 contains 15 residues. Trimming cost V 5 bases and J 6 bases; bases outside gene matches: 4.

In its sample, this clonotype was seen a few times. The V and J genes are TRBV6-2 or TRBV6-3 and TRBJ2-3; 7 bases line up with TRBD1. This CDR3 comprises 14 residues. J gave up 1 base and V 7 bases, and 5 bases lay outside the gene matches. The germline CDR1 and CDR2 sequences are MNHEY and SVGEGT. CDR3 in DNA: TGTGCCAGCACCCTAGACAGGGGCACAGATACGCAGTATTTT. Amino acids: CASTLDRGTDTQYF.

This clonotype was seen a few times. The chain uses TRBV7-3 and TRBJ2-6; no clear D. Trimming shortened V by 5 bases and J by 0 bases, and 14 bases separated the two germline ends. Germline assignment: CDR1 SGHTA and CDR2 FQGTGA. The CDR3 has 17 amino acids. CDR3 nucleotides: TGTGCCAGCAGCCCCACCCTTTGGGCCTCTGGGGCCAACGTCCTGACTTTC. It yields the protein CASSPTLWASGANVLTF.

This clonotype has only a few counts. V and J are TRBV5-1 and TRBJ2-3; 12 nucleotides align to TRBD2. The V and J ends lost 3 bases and 3 bases, in that order; junction bases with no gene match: 5. The CDR3 spans 16 residues. Germline lookup yields CDR1 SGHRS and CDR2 YFSETQ. The CDR3 nucleotides read TGCGCCAGCAGCTGGCTAGCGGGAGGGCCTACAGATACGCAGTATTTT. The encoded protein is CASSWLAGGPTDTQYF.

This clonotype was detected ten times or more. The chain is built from TRBV20-1 and TRBJ1-2; D is undetermined. V was shortened by 4 bases and J by 8 bases, with 11 bases between the two germline ends. Per the germline V gene, CDR1 is DFQATT and CDR2 is SNEGSKA (reference sequence). The CDR3 is 11 residues long. The CDR3 here is CSATSGGGYTF. CDR3 DNA sequence: TGCAGTGCTACCTCCGGAGGGGGCTACACCTTC.

This clonotype was recorded many times. The chain combines TRBV5-4 with TRBJ2-5; maybe TRBD1 (5 bases). In germline, CDR1 is SGHNT, CDR2 YYREEE (reference sequence). Trimming pared 0 bases from V and 5 bases from J, leaving 8 bases between. The CDR3 sequence is 13 residues long. Written as DNA, the CDR3 is TGTGCCAGCAGCTTGGGCCCAGGGGAGACCCAGTACTTC. Its protein is CASSLGPGETQYF. Full variable domain (outside the CDR3, taken from reference TRBV5-4 and TRBJ2-5): ETGVTQSPTHLIKTRGQQVTLRCSSQSGHNTVSWYQQALGQGPQFIFQYYREEENGRGNFPPRFSGLQFPNYSSELNVNALELDDSALYLCASSLGPGETQYFGPGTRLLVL.

As concerns this clonotype: This may be a read error, as it is one base from a much larger clone. The chain has TRBV7-9 and TRBJ1-3; D not resolved. Germline CDR1 SEHNR, CDR2 FQNEAQ (reference sequence). The CDR3 covers 16 residues. The CDR3 DNA reads TGTGCCAGCATCGGCCCGAGGGCGTCCTCTGGATACACCATATATTTT. Residues: CASIGPRASSGYTIYF.

In this sample, this clonotype turned up many times. The V and J genes are TRBV6-1 and TRBJ1-4; D not resolved. CDR3 length: 16 amino acids. Germline CDR1 reads MNHNS; CDR2 reads SASEGT. Trimming cost V 7 bases and J 1 base, with 16 bases left between them. CDR3 residues: CASTIGTSGTNEKLFF. The CDR3 DNA reads TGTGCCAGCACCATCGGAACCTCGGGAACTAATGAAAAACTGTTTTTT.

The chain links TRBV7-8 to TRBJ2-2, with a possible D match to TRBD2 (6 bases). Trimming removed 5 bases from V and 7 bases from J, with 20 bases in between. CDR1 is SGHVS and CDR2 is FQNEAQ in the germline V gene. This CDR3 comprises 16 residues. CDR3 in amino acids: CASSPLAGPLFGELFF. The CDR3 DNA reads as TGTGCCAGCAGCCCCCTGGCGGGACCCCTTTTCGGGGAGCTGTTTTTT.

Ten or more counts support this clonotype. The V gene is TRBV19, the J gene TRBJ1-4, with D maybe TRBD1 (5 bases). The CDR3 sequence is 13 residues long. Between the trimmed V and J ends, which lost 5 bases and 8 bases, there was a span of 12 bases. CDR1 is LNHDA and CDR2 is SQIVND in the germline V gene (reference sequence). CDR3 region: CASSSDRFEKLFF. CDR3 sequence (DNA): TGTGCCAGTAGTTCCGACAGATTCGAAAAACTGTTTTTT.

V usage is TRBV12-3 or TRBV12-4 and J usage is TRBJ1-1; D is ambiguous. Between the trimmed V and J ends, which lost 3 bases and 2 bases, there was a span of 7 bases. The CDR3 spans 13 residues. CDR3 loop: CASSFRGNTEAFF. For the CDR3, the DNA is TGTGCCAGCAGTTTCCGGGGAAACACTGAAGCTTTCTTT.

This clonotype was detected ten times or more. The gene calls are TRBV11-2 and TRBJ2-1; 13 bases agree with TRBD2. This CDR3 contains 16 residues. Per the germline V gene, CDR1 is SGHAT and CDR2 is FQNNGV. J was trimmed by 8 bases and V by 1 base; bases with no gene match: 5. The CDR3 DNA reads TGTGCCAGCAGCTTAGGCACTAGCGGGAGGGCGGATGAGCAGTTCTTC. Translation: CASSLGTSGRADEQFF.

This clonotype occurred many times. One end of the junction varies from germline; a read error may be responsible. The V and J genes are TRBV6-2 or TRBV6-3 and TRBJ2-1; TRBD2 matches at 11 bases. Germline lookup yields CDR1 MNHEY and CDR2 SVGEGT. This CDR3 has 16 residues. CDR3 in DNA: TGTGCCAGCACTTACCCTAGCGGGAGGTCCTACAATGAGCAGTTCTTC. Translated, it gives CASTYPSGRSYNEQFF.

The chain joins TRBV6-2 or TRBV6-3 to TRBJ1-5, with D uncertain. From germline, CDR1 is MNHEY and CDR2 SVGEGT. CDR3 length: 13 amino acids. V was trimmed by 8 bases and J by 4 bases, leaving 12 bases between them. CDR3 protein: CASALGNNQPQHF. CDR3 in DNA: TGTGCCAGCGCCCTAGGCAATAATCAGCCCCAGCATTTT.

This clonotype was recorded at least ten times. This chain links TRBV6-2 or TRBV6-3 with TRBJ1-2; possible D gene TRBD1, 6 bases. V lost 5 bases, J lost 2 bases, and 9 bases lay in between. The CDR3 sequence is 13 residues long. The germline gives CDR1 MNHEY, CDR2 SVGEGT. The DNA of the CDR3 is TGTGCCAGCAGTCTGGACAGAAACTATGGCTACACCTTC. It codes for CASSLDRNYGYTF.